This T cell receptor beta chain was sequenced in a study of blood T cell repertoires in COVID-19. Turning to the study itself: The United States, Italy and Spain supplied acute and convalescent COVID-19 samples. From T cells, B-cell-depleted T cells, or PBMCs came the material, which was cDNA or gDNA.

CDR3 length equals 14 residues. V lost 1 base and J lost 0, with 7 bases in between. Germline values: CDR1 LNHNV, CDR2 YYDKDF (reference sequence). In the original processing: How many nucleated cells were present was estimated from reference gene primer amplification. The repertoire was sequenced with immunoSEQ multiplex PCR; TCRdb's copy has only in-frame clones and lacks some. Clone size and the V and J calls come from that table; the DNA yielded D and trimming. The data contain about 72,000 clones, 75% to 95% of them singletons. This clone has more than one count but fewer than ten. The sample was peripheral blood. The sequence came from an older woman with active COVID-19. The chain couples TRBV15 to TRBJ2-7, with a possible D match to TRBD1 (5 bases). The DNA for the CDR3 is TGTGCCACCAGCAGAGGGGGCGACTCCTACGAGCAGTACTTC. Its translation is CATSRGGDSYEQYF.